The clone carrying this T cell receptor (beta chain) was found many times. No antigen is known for it. The data belong to a study of regulatory T cells in long-lasting Graves disease. General study findings and limits: Analysis covered peripheral blood alone, not thyroid tissue. Favoring TRBV28, TRBJ1-2 and TRBJ2-5 was a feature seen in persistent disease.

Time point given: newly diagnosed GD, antithyroid drugs for less than 3 months. Extracted PBMC RNA gave rise to the TCR library. CDR3 length: 13 residues. Per germline, CDR1 DFQATT and CDR2 SNEGSKA (reference sequence). Trimming shortened V by 0 bases and J by 6 bases, and 11 bases separated the two germline ends. Library construction for TCR beta used iRepertoire HTBI primers and Arm-PCR of CDR3 regions. In TCRdb, the multiplex PCR reads were re-called with MiXCR into one record per CDR3 protein. In the table there are 350,000 to 500,000 distinct CDR3 sequences, around 17% of which are singletons. The same sample was also studied in work on T cells in Graves' hyperthyroidism and ophthalmopathy. This second report adds: Patients with uncontrolled infections, other autoimmune diseases, pregnancy or lactation were excluded. First-round RT-PCR of the TCR CDR3 relied on the HTBI primer set.

The V call is TRBV20-1, the J call TRBJ1-2; D is possibly TRBD1 (5 bases). The sequencing used peripheral blood mononuclear cells (PBMCs), collected at new diagnosis, from a patient treated with antithyroid drugs. This receptor was taken from a woman aged 18-35 years with Graves disease. In DNA form, the CDR3 reads TGCAGTGCTAGAGACTTGACGGGGGATGGCTACACCTTC. It encodes CSARDLTGDGYTF.